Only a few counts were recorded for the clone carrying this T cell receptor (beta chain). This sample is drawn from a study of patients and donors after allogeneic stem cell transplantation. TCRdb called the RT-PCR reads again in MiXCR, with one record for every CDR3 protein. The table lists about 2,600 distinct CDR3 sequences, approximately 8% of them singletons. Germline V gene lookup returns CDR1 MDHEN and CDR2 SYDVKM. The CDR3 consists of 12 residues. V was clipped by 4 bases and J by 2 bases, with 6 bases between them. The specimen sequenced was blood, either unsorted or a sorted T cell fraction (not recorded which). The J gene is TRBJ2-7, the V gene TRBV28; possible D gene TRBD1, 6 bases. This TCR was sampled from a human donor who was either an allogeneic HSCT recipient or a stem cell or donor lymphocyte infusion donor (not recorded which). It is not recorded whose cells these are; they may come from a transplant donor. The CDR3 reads CASSWGPYEQYF. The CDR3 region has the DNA TGTGCCAGCAGTTGGGGGCCCTACGAGCAGTACTTC.